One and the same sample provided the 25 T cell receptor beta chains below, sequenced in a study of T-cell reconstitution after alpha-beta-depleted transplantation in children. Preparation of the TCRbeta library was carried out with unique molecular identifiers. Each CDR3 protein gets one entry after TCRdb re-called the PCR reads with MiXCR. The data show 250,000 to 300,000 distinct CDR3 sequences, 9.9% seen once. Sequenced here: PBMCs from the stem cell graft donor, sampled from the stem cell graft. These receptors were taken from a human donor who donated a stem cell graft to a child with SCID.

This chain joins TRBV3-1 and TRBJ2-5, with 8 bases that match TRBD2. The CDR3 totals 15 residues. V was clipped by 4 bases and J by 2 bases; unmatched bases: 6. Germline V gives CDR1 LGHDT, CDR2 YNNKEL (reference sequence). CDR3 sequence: CASSRGPGGQETQYF. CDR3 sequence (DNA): TGTGCCAGCAGCCGAGGCCCGGGGGGGCAAGAGACCCAGTACTTC.

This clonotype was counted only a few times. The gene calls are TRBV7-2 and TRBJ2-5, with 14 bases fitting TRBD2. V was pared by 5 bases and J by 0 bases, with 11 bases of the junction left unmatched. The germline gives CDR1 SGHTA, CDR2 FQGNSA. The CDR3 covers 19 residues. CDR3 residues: CASSTRPTSGGGYQETQYF. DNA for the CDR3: TGTGCCAGCAGCACAAGGCCGACTAGCGGGGGGGGGTACCAAGAGACCCAGTACTTC.

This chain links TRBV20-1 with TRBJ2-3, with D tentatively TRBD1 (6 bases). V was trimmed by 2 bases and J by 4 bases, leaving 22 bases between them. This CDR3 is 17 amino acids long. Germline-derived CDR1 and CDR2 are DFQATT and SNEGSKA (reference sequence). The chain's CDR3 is CSARFDPNDRSADTQYF. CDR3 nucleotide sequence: TGCAGTGCTAGATTCGACCCAAACGACAGGAGCGCAGATACGCAGTATTTT.

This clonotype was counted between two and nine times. The CDR3 sequence is CASSRGLQGGSYNEQFF. In DNA, the CDR3 is TGTGCCAGCAGCCGGGGGCTACAGGGAGGATCCTACAATGAGCAGTTCTTC. V usage is TRBV14 and J usage is TRBJ2-1; D may be TRBD1 or TRBD2 (6 bases each). Germline loops: CDR1 SGHDN, CDR2 FVKESK. CDR3 length: 17 amino acids. Trimming removed 4 bases from V and 1 base from J, with 17 bases in between.

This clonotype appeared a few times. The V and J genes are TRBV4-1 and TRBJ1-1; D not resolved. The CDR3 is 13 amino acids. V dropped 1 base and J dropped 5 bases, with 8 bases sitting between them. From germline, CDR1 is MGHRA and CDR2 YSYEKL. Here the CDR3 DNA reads TGCGCCAGCAGCCAAGTCGGGGAAACTGAAGCTTTCTTT. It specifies CASSQVGETEAFF.

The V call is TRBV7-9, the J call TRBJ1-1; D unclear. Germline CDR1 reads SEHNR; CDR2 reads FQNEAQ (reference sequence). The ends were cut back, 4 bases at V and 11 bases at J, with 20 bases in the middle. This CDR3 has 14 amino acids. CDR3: CASSSGTRSDLAFF. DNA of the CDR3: TGTGCCAGCAGCTCAGGAACACGAAGCGACCTCGCTTTCTTT.

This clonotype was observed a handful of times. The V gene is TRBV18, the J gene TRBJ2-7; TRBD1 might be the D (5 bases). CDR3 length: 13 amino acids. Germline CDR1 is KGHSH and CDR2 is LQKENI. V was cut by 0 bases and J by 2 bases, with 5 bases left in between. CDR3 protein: CASSPPDTYEQYF. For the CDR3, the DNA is TGTGCCAGCTCACCACCGGACACCTACGAGCAGTACTTC.

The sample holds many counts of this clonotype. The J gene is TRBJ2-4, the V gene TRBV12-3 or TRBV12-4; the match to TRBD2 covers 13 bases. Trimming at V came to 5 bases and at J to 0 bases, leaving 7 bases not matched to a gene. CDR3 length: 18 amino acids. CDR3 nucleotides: TGTGCCAGCAGTCGGACTAGCGGGGGTTACCTAGCCAAAAACATTCAGTACTTC. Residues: CASSRTSGGYLAKNIQYF.

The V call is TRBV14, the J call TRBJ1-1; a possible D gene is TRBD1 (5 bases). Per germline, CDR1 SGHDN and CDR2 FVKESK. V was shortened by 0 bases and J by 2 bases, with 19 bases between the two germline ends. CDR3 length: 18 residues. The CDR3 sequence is CASSQERGRPRGNTEAFF. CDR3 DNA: TGTGCCAGCAGCCAAGAAAGGGGACGCCCTCGGGGAAACACTGAAGCTTTCTTT.

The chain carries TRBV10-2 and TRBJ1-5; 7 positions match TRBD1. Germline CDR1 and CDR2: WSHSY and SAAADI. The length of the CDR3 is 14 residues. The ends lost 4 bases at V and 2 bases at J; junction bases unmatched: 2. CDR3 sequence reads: CASSGQGGNQPQHF. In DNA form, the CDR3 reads TGCGCCAGCAGTGGACAGGGAGGCAATCAGCCCCAGCATTTT.

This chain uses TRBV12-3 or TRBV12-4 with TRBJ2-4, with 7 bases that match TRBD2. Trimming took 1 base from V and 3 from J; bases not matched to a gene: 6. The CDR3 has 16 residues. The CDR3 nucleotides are TGTGCCAGCAGTTTAGGGGGTCCGGGGGGCAAAAACATTCAGTACTTC. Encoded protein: CASSLGGPGGKNIQYF.

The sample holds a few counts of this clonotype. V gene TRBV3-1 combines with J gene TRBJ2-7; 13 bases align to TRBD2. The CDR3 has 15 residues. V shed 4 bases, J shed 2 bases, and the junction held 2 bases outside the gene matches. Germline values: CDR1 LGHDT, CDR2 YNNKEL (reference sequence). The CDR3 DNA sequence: TGTGCCAGCAGCCGTGGACTAGCGGGAGCCTACGAGCAGTACTTC. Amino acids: CASSRGLAGAYEQYF.

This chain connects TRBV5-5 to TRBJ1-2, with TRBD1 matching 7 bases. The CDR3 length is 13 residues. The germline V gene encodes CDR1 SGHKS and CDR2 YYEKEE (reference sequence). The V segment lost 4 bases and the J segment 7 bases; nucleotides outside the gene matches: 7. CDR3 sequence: CASSTDRVLGYTF. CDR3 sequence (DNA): TGTGCCAGCAGCACCGACAGGGTGCTTGGCTACACCTTC.

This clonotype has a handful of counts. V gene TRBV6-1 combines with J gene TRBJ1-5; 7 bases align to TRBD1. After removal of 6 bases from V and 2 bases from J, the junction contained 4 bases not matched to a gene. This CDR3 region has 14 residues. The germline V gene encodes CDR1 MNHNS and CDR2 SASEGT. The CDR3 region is CASRSGQGNQPQHF. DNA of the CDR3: TGTGCCAGCAGGTCCGGACAGGGCAATCAGCCCCAGCATTTT.

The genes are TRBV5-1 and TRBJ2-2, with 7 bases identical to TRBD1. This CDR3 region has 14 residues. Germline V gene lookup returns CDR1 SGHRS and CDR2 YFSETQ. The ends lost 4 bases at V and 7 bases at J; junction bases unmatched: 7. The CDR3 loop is CASSPDREGGELFF. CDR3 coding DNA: TGCGCCAGCAGCCCCGACAGGGAAGGCGGGGAGCTGTTTTTT.

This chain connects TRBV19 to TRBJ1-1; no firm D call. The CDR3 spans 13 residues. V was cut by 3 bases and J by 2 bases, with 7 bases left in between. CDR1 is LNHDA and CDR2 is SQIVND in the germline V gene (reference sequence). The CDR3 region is CASSIGENTEAFF. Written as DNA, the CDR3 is TGTGCCAGTAGTATCGGGGAAAACACTGAAGCTTTCTTT.

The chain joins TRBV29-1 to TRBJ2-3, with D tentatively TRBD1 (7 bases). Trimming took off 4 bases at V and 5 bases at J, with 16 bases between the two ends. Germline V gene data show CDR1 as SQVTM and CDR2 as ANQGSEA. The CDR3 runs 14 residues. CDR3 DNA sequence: TGCAGCGTTGGGTCAGGGGGGTACAGAGATACGCAGTATTTT. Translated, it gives CSVGSGGYRDTQYF.

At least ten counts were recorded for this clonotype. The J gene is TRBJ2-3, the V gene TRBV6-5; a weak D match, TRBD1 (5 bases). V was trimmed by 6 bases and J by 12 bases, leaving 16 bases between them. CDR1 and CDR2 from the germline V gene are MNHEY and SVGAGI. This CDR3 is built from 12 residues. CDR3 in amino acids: CASRQASSPQYF. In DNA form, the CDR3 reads TGTGCCAGCAGACAGGCTTCGAGTCCACAGTATTTT.

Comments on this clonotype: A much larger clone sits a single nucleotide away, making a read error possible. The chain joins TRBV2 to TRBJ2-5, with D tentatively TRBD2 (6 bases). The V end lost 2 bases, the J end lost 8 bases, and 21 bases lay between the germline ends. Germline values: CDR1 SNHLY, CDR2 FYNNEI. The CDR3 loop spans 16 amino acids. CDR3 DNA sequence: TGTGCCAGCAGTGAAAGGGAGGACTGGATTTCAGATACCCAGTACTTC. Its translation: CASSEREDWISDTQYF. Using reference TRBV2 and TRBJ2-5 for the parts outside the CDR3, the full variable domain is EPEVTQTPSHQVTQMGQEVILRCVPISNHLYFYWYRQILGQKVEFLVSFYNNEISEKSEIFDDQFSVERPDGSNFTLKIRSTKLEDSAMYFCASSEREDWISDTQYFGPGTRLLVL.

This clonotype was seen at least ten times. The DNA of the CDR3 is TGCGCCAGCAGTGAGCAGGGCGGGGGGAATGAGCAGTTCTTC. It yields the protein CASSEQGGGNEQFF. The chain carries TRBV10-2 and TRBJ2-1; 8 bases line up with TRBD2. Losses at the gene ends were 2 bases for V and 7 bases for J; bases not matched to a gene: 4. The length of the CDR3 is 14 residues. Germline V lookup: CDR1 WSHSY, CDR2 SAAADI.

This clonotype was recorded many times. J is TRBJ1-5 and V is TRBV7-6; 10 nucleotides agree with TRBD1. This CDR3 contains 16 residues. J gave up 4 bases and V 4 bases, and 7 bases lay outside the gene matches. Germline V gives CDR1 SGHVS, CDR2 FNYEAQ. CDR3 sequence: CASSSIPGQGNQPQHF. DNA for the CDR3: TGTGCCAGCAGCTCTATACCGGGACAGGGGAATCAGCCCCAGCATTTT.

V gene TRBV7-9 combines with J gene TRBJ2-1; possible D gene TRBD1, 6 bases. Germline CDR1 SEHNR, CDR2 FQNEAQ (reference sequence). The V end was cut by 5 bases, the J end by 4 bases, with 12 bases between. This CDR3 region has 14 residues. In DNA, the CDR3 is TGTGCCAGCAGCGAAATCGGACAGTACAATGAGCAGTTCTTC. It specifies CASSEIGQYNEQFF.

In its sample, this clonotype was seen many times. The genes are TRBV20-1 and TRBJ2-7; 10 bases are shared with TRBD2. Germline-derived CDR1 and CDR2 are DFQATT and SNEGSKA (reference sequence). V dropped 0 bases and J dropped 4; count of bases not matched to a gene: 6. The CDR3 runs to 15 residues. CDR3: CSARDLASGGYEQYF. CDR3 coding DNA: TGCAGTGCTAGAGATTTGGCTAGCGGGGGATACGAGCAGTACTTC.

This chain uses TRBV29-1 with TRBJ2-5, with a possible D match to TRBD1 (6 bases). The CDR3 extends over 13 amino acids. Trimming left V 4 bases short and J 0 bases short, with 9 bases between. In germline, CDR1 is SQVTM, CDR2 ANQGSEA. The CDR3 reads CSVAGANQETQYF. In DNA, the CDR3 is TGCAGCGTTGCAGGGGCCAACCAAGAGACCCAGTACTTC.

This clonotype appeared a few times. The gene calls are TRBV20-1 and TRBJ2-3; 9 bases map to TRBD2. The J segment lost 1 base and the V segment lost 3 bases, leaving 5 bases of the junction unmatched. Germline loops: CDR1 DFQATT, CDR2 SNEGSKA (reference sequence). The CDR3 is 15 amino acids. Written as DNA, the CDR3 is TGCAGTGCTAGGATCAGCGGGGGGCGCACAGATACGCAGTATTTT. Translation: CSARISGGRTDTQYF.